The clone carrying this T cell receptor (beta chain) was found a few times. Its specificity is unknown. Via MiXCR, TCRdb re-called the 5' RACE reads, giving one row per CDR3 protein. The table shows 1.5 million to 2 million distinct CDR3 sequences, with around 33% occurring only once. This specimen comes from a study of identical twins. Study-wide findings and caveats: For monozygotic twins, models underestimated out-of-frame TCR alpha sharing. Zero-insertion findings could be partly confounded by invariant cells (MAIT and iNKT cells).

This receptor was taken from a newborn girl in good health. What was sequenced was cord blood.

CDR3 amino acids: CASRNSSGRIPTDTQYF. The CDR3 bases are TGTGCCAGCAGAAATTCTAGCGGGAGAATCCCAACAGATACGCAGTATTTT. The chain has TRBV13 and TRBJ2-3, with 10 positions matching TRBD2. From germline, CDR1 is PRHDT and CDR2 FYEKMQ (reference sequence). The CDR3 has 17 residues. J lost 3 bases, V lost 6 bases, and 12 bases had no gene match.